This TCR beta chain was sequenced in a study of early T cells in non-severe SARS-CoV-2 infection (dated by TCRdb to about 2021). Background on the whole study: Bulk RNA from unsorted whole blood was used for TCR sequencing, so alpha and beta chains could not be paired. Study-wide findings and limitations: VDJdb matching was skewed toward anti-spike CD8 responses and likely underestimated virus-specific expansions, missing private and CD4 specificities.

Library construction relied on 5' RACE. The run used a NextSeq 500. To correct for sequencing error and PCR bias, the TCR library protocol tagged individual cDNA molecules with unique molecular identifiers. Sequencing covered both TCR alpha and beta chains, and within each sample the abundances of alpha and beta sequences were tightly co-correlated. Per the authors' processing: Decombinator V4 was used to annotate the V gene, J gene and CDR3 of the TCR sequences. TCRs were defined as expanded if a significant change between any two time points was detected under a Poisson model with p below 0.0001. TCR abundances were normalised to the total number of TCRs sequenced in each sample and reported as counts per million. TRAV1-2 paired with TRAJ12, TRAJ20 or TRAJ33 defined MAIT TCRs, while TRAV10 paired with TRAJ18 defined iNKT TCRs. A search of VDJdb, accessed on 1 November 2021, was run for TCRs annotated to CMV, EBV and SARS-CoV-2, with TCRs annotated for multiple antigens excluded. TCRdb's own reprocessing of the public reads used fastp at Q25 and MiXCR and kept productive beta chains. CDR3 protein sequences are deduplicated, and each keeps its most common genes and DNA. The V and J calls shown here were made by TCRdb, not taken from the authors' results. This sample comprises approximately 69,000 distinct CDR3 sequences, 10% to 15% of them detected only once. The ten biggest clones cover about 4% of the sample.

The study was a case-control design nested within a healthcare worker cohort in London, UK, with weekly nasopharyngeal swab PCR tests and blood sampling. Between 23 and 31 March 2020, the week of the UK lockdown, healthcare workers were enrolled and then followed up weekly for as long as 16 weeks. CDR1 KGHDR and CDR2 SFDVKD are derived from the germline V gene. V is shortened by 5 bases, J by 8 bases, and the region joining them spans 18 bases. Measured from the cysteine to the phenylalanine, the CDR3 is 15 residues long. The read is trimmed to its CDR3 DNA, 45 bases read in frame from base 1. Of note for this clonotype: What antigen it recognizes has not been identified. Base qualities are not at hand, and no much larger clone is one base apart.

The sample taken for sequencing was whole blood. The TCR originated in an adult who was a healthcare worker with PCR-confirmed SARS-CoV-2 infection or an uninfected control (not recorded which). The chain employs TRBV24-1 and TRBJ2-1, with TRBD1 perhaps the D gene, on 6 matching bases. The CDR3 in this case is CATSGLTGNSDEQFF. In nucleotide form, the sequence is TGTGCCACCAGTGGCTTGACAGGCAACTCCGATGAGCAGTTCTTC.